The clone carrying this T cell receptor beta chain was seen many times. This entry is derived from a study of Graves' ophthalmopathy and Graves' hyperthyroidism. Amplification from RNA transcripts yielded the TCR beta CDR3 regions. First-round RT-PCR with HTBI primers preceded a second-round multiplex PCR. TCRdb itself ran the multiplex PCR reads through MiXCR, one entry per CDR3 protein. The data show 200,000 to 250,000 distinct CDR3 sequences, 20% to 25% seen once. In germline, CDR1 is DFQATT, CDR2 SNEGSKA (reference sequence). Trimming stripped 7 bases from V and 3 bases from J, with 9 bases between. This CDR3 contains 11 residues.

Sequencing was done on a sample of peripheral blood. The chain has TRBV20-1 and TRBJ2-5; perhaps TRBD2 as D (6 bases). This TCR was recovered from a woman in her forties or fifties with Graves' ophthalmopathy. CDR3 residues: CSVGGKETQYF. DNA for the CDR3: TGCAGTGTTGGGGGGAAAGAGACCCAGTACTTC.